Shown below are 21 T cell receptor beta chains from a single sample sequenced in a study of long-term antiretroviral therapy in people with HIV. Running of the v3.0 immunoSEQ assay took place at survey level. Using immunoSEQ multiplex PCR, the repertoire was profiled, and TCRdb retains in-frame clones only, with some absent. The table has 20,000 to 25,000 clones, approximately 80% seen once. The source material was unsorted PBMCs, sampled 1.6 years after starting antiretroviral therapy. These receptors originate from a man aged 40-49 years with HIV.

This chain links TRBV5-6 with TRBJ2-1, with D maybe TRBD1 (6 bases). Germline CDR1 SGHDT, CDR2 YYEEEE. Deletions cut 1 base from V and 1 base from J, with 12 bases between. This CDR3 comprises 16 residues. CDR3 sequence reads: CASSLLGARSYNEQFF. CDR3 DNA: TGTGCCAGCAGCTTGCTGGGGGCGAGATCCTACAATGAGCAGTTCTTC. Based on the CDR3 plus reference TRBV5-6 and TRBJ2-1, the full variable domain is DAGVTQSPTHLIKTRGQQVTLRCSPKSGHDTVSWYQQALGQGPQFIFQYYEEEERQRGNFPDRFSGHQFPNYSSELNVNALLLGDSALYLCASSLLGARSYNEQFFGPGTRLTVL.

V usage is TRBV21-1 and J usage is TRBJ2-3; TRBD2, the D gene given by the table, was not confirmed from the DNA. TRBV21-1 has pseudogene status. This CDR3 has 17 residues. The DNA of the CDR3 is TGTGTTGACCTGACTAGCGGGAGGACCTCAAGCACAGATACGCAGTATTTT. It codes for CVDLTSGRTSSTDTQYF.

Only a few counts were recorded for this clone. The genes are TRBV10-2 and TRBJ1-2; perhaps TRBD1 as D (5 bases). The CDR3 contains 13 residues. Trimming stripped 0 bases from V and 5 bases from J, with 7 bases between. Germline V gene lookup returns CDR1 WSHSY and CDR2 SAAADI. The CDR3 nucleotides read TGCGCCAGCAGTGAGTCAGCAGGGTATGGCTACACCTTC. The encoded protein is CASSESAGYGYTF.

The chain uses TRBV29-1 and TRBJ2-1, with 9 positions matching TRBD2. The germline V gene encodes CDR1 SQVTM and CDR2 ANQGSEA. Unmatched junction bases numbered 5, after V lost 7 bases and J lost 7 bases. CDR3 size: 12 residues. The CDR3, as DNA: TGCAGCGCCGCGGGGGGGCCGAATGAGCAGTTCTTC. It yields the protein CSAAGGPNEQFF.

The CDR3 loop reads CASSQDWPGGSYEQYF. The CDR3 DNA follows: TGCGCCAGCAGCCAAGATTGGCCAGGGGGGTCCTACGAGCAGTACTTC. This rearrangement joins TRBV4-1 to TRBJ2-7; the D gene is possibly TRBD1 (7 bases). The germline CDR1 and CDR2 sequences are MGHRA and YSYEKL. The CDR3 totals 16 residues. V was pared by 0 bases and J by 1 base, with 13 bases between.

The chain employs TRBV9 and TRBJ2-6; D gene unclear. Germline V gene data show CDR1 as SGDLS and CDR2 as YYNGEE. The V end lost 0 bases, the J end lost 3 bases, and 4 bases lay between the germline ends. The length of the CDR3 is 14 residues. The CDR3 DNA is TGTGCCAGCAGCGTAGCGGATGGGGCCAACGTCCTGACTTTC. Protein: CASSVADGANVLTF.

This clone was observed a single time. The rearrangement links TRBV11-3 to TRBJ2-7, with unresolved D. The CDR3 is 13 residues long. The V end lost 1 base, the J end lost 0 bases, and 4 bases lay between the germline ends. Germline V gene data show CDR1 as SGHNT and CDR2 as YENEEA. The CDR3 coding sequence is TGTGCCAGCAGCTTAGGGACCTCCTACGAGCAGTACTTC. It encodes CASSLGTSYEQYF.

The chain recombines TRBV21-1 with TRBJ1-1. TRBV21-1 is noted as a pseudogene. This CDR3 has 14 residues. CDR3 sequence (DNA): TGTGCCAGCAGCAACCATCCTGCGAACACTGAAGCTTTCTTT. It translates to CASSNHPANTEAFF.

This rearrangement joins TRBV4-2 to TRBJ2-1; 9 nucleotides line up with TRBD2. The CDR3 length is 13 residues. Germline V CDR1 and CDR2: LGHNA, YNFKEQ. With V trimmed by 9 bases and J by 8 bases, 8 bases remained unmatched. The CDR3 bases are TGTGCCAGTGGGGCGGGAGGGGGCGATGAGCAGTTCTTC. Translation gives CASGAGGGDEQFF.

The count of this clone is one. The chain recombines TRBV4-1 with TRBJ1-4, with D unresolved. Per germline, CDR1 MGHRA and CDR2 YSYEKL. This CDR3 has 15 residues. Trimming took off 5 bases at V and 8 bases at J, with 18 bases between the two ends. As DNA, the CDR3 is TGCGCCAGCAGCTATCCGGGCCCTGGAGGGGAAAAACTGTTTTTT. As protein: CASSYPGPGGEKLFF.

The V gene is TRBV5-1, the J gene TRBJ1-5; D remains unclear. CDR3 length equals 12 residues. V gave up 4 bases and J gave up 5 bases, with 7 bases separating them. In germline, CDR1 is SGHRS, CDR2 YFSETQ. CDR3: CASSGGDQPQHF. As DNA, the CDR3 is TGCGCCAGCAGCGGCGGGGATCAGCCCCAGCATTTT.

The V and J genes are TRBV19 and TRBJ2-1; D ambiguous. Germline V gives CDR1 LNHDA, CDR2 SQIVND (reference sequence). The CDR3 is 13 residues long. V dropped 5 bases and J dropped 4 bases, with 9 bases sitting between them. The CDR3, as DNA: TGTGCCAGTAGTTCCTACAGATACAATGAGCAGTTCTTC. It translates to CASSSYRYNEQFF.

The chain couples TRBV5-6 to TRBJ2-3; perhaps TRBD2 as D (5 bases). Germline V CDR1 and CDR2: SGHDT, YYEEEE. Trimming took 1 base from V and 3 from J, leaving 18 bases between them. The CDR3 covers 17 residues. The CDR3 nucleotides read TGTGCCAGCAGCTTGTTCCGGCCGGGCCGGGAAACAGATACGCAGTATTTT. Translation: CASSLFRPGRETDTQYF.

The rearrangement uses TRBV20-1 and TRBJ2-1; D is ambiguous. In germline, CDR1 is DFQATT, CDR2 SNEGSKA (reference sequence). Trimming stripped 2 bases from V and 7 bases from J, with 6 bases between. CDR3 length equals 11 residues. In DNA form, the CDR3 reads TGCAGTGCTAGAAACGGAAATGAGCAGTTCTTC. Its translation is CSARNGNEQFF.

The chain recombines TRBV30 with TRBJ2-4; 9 nucleotides align to TRBD1. Germline V lookup: CDR1 GTSNPN, CDR2 SVGIG (reference sequence). The CDR3 contains 16 residues. Germline trimming cut 0 bases from V and 3 bases from J; bases unmatched to any gene: 6. CDR3 region: CAWSVRQGVDKNIQYF. The CDR3 region has the DNA TGTGCCTGGAGTGTACGACAGGGGGTGGACAAAAACATTCAGTACTTC. Full variable domain (outside the CDR3, taken from reference TRBV30 and TRBJ2-4): SQTIHQWPATLVQPVGSPLSLECTVEGTSNPNLYWYRQAAGRGLQLLFYSVGIGQISSEVPQNLSASRPQDRQFILSSKKLLLSDSGFYLCAWSVRQGVDKNIQYFGAGTRLSVL.

V usage is TRBV6-5 and J usage is TRBJ1-2; 8 bases line up with TRBD1. V shed 2 bases, J shed 13 bases, and the junction held 6 bases outside the gene matches. CDR1 and CDR2 (germline): MNHEY, SVGAGI. The CDR3 spans 12 residues. The CDR3 region has the DNA TGTGCCAGCAGTTACGGGCAGGGGGCTGCCACCTTC. Its translation: CASSYGQGAATF.

The V call is TRBV6-5, the J call TRBJ2-3, with 8 bases lining up with TRBD1. The CDR3 sequence is 13 residues long. The junction had 0 bases not matched to a gene; V was cut back by 2 bases and J by 5 bases. Per the germline V gene, CDR1 is MNHEY and CDR2 is SVGAGI. CDR3 nucleotide sequence: TGTGCCAGCAGTTACGACAGGGGAGATACGCAGTATTTT. Translated: CASSYDRGDTQYF.

The genes are TRBV5-1 and TRBJ1-1; 8 bases align to TRBD1. Germline V CDR1 and CDR2: SGHRS, YFSETQ. This CDR3 comprises 17 residues. V was pared by 2 bases and J by 3 bases, with 12 bases of the junction left unmatched. The CDR3 nucleotides read TGCGCCAGCAGCTTAACATACAGGGGGAATTGGGACACTGAAGCTTTCTTT. Protein product: CASSLTYRGNWDTEAFF.

This chain joins TRBV19 and TRBJ1-4; no firm D call. CDR3 length equals 15 residues. Germline-derived CDR1 and CDR2 are LNHDA and SQIVND (reference sequence). The germline V and J ends were trimmed by 1 base and 0 bases, with 6 bases remaining between them. The CDR3 reads CASSIGYATNEKLFF. The CDR3 DNA sequence: TGTGCCAGTAGTATAGGGTATGCAACTAATGAAAAACTGTTTTTT.

Written as DNA, the CDR3 is TGTGCCAGCAGCTTGGGGGCTAGCGGGATGGAAGATACGCAGTATTTT. This sequence encodes CASSLGASGMEDTQYF. V gene TRBV11-3 combines with J gene TRBJ2-3; 9 bases are a match to TRBD2. Germline V gene lookup returns CDR1 SGHNT and CDR2 YENEEA. Trimming took 3 bases from V and 5 from J; bases not matched to a gene: 9. CDR3 length equals 16 residues.

V usage is TRBV28 and J usage is TRBJ1-2; TRBD1 matches 10 bases. CDR1 and CDR2 (germline): MDHEN, SYDVKM. The CDR3 is 16 amino acids. J gave up 5 bases and V 5 bases, and 11 bases lay outside the gene matches. Here the CDR3 DNA reads TGTGCCAGCAGTATCCCCGGGACAGGGGAAGGGTATGGCTACACCTTC. Translating it yields CASSIPGTGEGYGYTF.